This T cell receptor beta chain originates from a study of T cell responses to AZD1222 COVID-19 vaccine (dated by TCRdb to about 2021). Describing the broader study: AZD1222 recipients with second doses at about 4 weeks or about 12 weeks were pooled, because spike-specific TCR depth and breadth did not differ between schedules. A total of under 250 trial participants underwent TCR sequencing, of whom about 210 had received two doses of AZD1222 and some 26 had received two doses of the MenACWY control vaccine. Trial participants were enrolled by age into 18-55, 56-69 and 70-plus year subgroups, with around 150, 28 and 57 TCR-sequenced participants respectively. Study-wide conclusions, independent of this receptor: Conclusions about previously exposed vaccinees are limited because only a handful of AZD1222 recipients were SARS-CoV-2 seropositive at baseline. CD4 TCRs associated with the vaccine covered the entire spike protein, and the dominant responses were in regions 160-218 and 743-854. Spike-specific TCR breadth and depth rose significantly after two AZD1222 doses compared with day 0 and with MenACWY recipients. Participants were mostly white British, with more females than males. The authors suggested clonal diversity may have been underestimated. Because no day 14 peak-response samples were available, repertoires were characterized only after the peak T cell response. Reportedly, close to half of the unique spike-specific TCRs recognized epitopes lying outside the regions that are mutated in the B.1.351 and B.1.1.7 variants. The 56-69-year group was small, and its depth increase did not reach significance, likely because of low power.

In regard to this clone: Its antigen is currently not known. Base quality data are lacking; no much larger clone is found one base away.

There are 13 amino acids in the CDR3, from cysteine to phenylalanine inclusive. The CDR3 DNA has 39 bases and is translated from base 1. CDR1 and CDR2 are read off the germline V gene as SGHRS and YFSETQ. V is clipped by 0 bases and J by 3 bases, and the sequence between their germline boundaries is 6 bases long. The CDR3 regions of human TCRbeta chains were analyzed by immunosequencing. The paper's data handling went like this. TCRs in the repertoires were compared against a reference library of SARS-CoV-2-specific TCRs that had been generated with the MIRA antigen-specificity platform. Breadth was defined as the fraction of unique TCRs that were SARS-CoV-2-associated, and depth was defined as the fraction of total T cells that were SARS-CoV-2-associated. Each spike-specific TCR was assigned to its reactive spike region and to a CD4 or CD8 class using the MIRA data. Log10-transformed breadth and depth values were compared by one-way ANOVA with Sidak's multiple comparisons tests. The table comes from immuneACCESS by way of TCRdb, which keeps in-frame sequences with V and J called. Part of the clones is missing from these tables; in studies checked, under half for an unresolved V gene and the rest for unknown reasons. V and J calls and clone size are copied from that table; D and trimming were computed from the DNA. The sample table records roughly 78,000 clones; roughly 82% of these occur just once. 2.5% to 3% of the sample is taken by the ten largest.

What the time point label conveys for this sample: baseline before first vaccination. Samples from vaccinated people were obtained from the UK trials COV001 and COV002, which included a single-blind randomized controlled phase 2/3 trial of AZD1222 (ChAdOx1 nCoV-19) in healthy adults. For TCRbeta chain sequencing, PBMC samples were collected from trial participants at day 0 and at day 28 after the second dose. The sequenced sample was peripheral blood, obtained on day 0 of AZD1222 vaccination. The chain is assembled from TRBV5-1 and TRBJ1-2; the D gene cannot be named for sure. This TCR was sampled from an adult in good health. The sequence in DNA is TGCGCCAGCAGCTTGGACGGAGACTATGGCTACACCTTC. The resulting protein is CASSLDGDYGYTF.